This entry describes one T cell receptor (beta chain). The clone's antigen remains unknown. Within one base of it there is no much larger clone, and no base qualities were kept. V loses 4 bases at its end and J loses 2 bases; junction bases beyond the gene matches: 5. According to the germline V gene (reference sequence), CDR1 reads GTSNPN and CDR2 reads SVGIG. The CDR3 spans 14 residues, from the cysteine through the phenylalanine. Just CDR3 DNA is preserved here, 42 bases in frame from base 1. In the prospective study, participants were about 18 to 89 years old, resided in under 30 geographic areas of the United States, and were enrolled through a virtual design. To assign participants to cohorts, the prospective study relied on clinical history that participants themselves reported in a screening survey and a study questionnaire. ImmuneRACE Cohort 3 recovered participants were defined by two consecutive negative NP/OP PCR tests, healthcare professional clearance, or symptom resolution. Each participant in the prospective study had whole blood, serum and a nasopharyngeal or oropharyngeal swab collected by mobile phlebotomists. Prospective study participants could optionally give additional blood draws and questionnaires over an approximately 2-month period. Before DNA extraction, blood samples from the prospective study were shipped at room temperature or frozen.

These data originate in a study of blood T cell repertoires in COVID-19 (dated by TCRdb to the early 2020s). Regarding the research as a whole: Samples covering the acute and convalescent phases of COVID-19 were provided by collaborators in the United States, Italy and Spain. The repertoires were made available in a free public database intended to serve as a resource for research on the immune response to SARS-CoV-2. Where available, HLA class I and class II types were obtained from metadata supplied by the sample provider rather than from assay-based typing. Nearly every sample came with metadata listing a de-identified subject ID, COVID-19 status, age in years and sex. Samples came from the ongoing ImmuneRACE study (first 160 participants) plus 1,254 subjects from 6 global collaborators. The prospective study material was composed of cDNA or gDNA derived from T cells, B-cell-depleted T cells, or PBMCs. Subjects who had been exposed to COVID-19, were actively infected with it, or had recovered from it provided the deeply sampled blood TCRbeta repertoires that made up the dataset.

TCRbeta CDR3 regions were amplified from genomic DNA using the immunoSEQ Assay, a bias-controlled multiplex PCR. Per the original workflow: The number of nucleated cells in each sample was estimated by amplification of reference gene primers within the assay. To quantify the absolute abundance of each unique TCRbeta CDR3 rearrangement, sequence reads were collapsed and filtered. For each sample, productive Simpson clonality was calculated by taking the square root of Simpson's diversity index across productive rearrangements. In its TCRdb copy, this immuneACCESS table keeps in-frame sequences only and misses some clones. Where compared with another copy, unresolved V genes explain less than half of these, and the others have no known cause. That table furnishes V, J and clone size, whereas the DNA furnished D and trimming. The table for this sample lists some 200,000 clones; roughly 82% of them were counted only once. About 10% of the sample is in the top ten clones.

Study-wide conclusions, independent of this receptor: How much clinical and demographic metadata was included differed by source and by participant, and the metadata was provided uncurated.

The receptor was derived from a man aged 35 to 55 who had recovered from COVID-19. The rearrangement combines TRBV30 with TRBJ1-2; 9 bases in between match TRBD1. The sequenced material came from PBMCs or T cells enriched from blood (not recorded which). The nucleotides are TGTGCCTGGACTAGGACAGGGGCGAACTATGGCTACACCTTC. Translated, it reads CAWTRTGANYGYTF.